This T cell receptor (beta chain) was retrieved from a study of blood T cell repertoires in COVID-19. At the level of the study: The United States, Italy and Spain supplied acute and convalescent COVID-19 samples. T cells, B-cell-depleted T cells, or PBMCs provided the cDNA or gDNA that served as material.

Repertoires were generated with immunoSEQ multiplex PCR, while TCRdb's copy carries only in-frame clones and drops some. Of under 150,000 clones listed, around 83% are singletons. Germline-derived CDR1 and CDR2 are LGHNA and YNFKEQ. This CDR3 contains 14 residues. With 1 base removed from V and 2 bases from J, the gap between germline ends came to 6 bases. Patients of the Seattle cohort, enrolled during active infection, were followed longitudinally. This clone has a handful of counts. The sequence was collected from a woman aged 60 to 75 with COVID-19, enrolled during active disease. The chain employs TRBV4-2 and TRBJ1-5; D unclear. The sample taken for sequencing was peripheral blood. The DNA for the CDR3 is TGTGCCAGCAGCCAAGTCAGTGGCAATCAGCCCCAGCATTTT. The encoded protein is CASSQVSGNQPQHF.